This T cell receptor beta chain is from a study of glioma-infiltrating T cells. Study-level findings and limits: Above-expected tissue-blood divergence occurred in all gliomas, most in low-grade ones. Only very few CDR3 sequences appeared in both tissue and blood.

The germline V gene encodes CDR1 MDHEN and CDR2 SYDVKM. CDR3 length equals 16 residues. Trimming removed 6 bases from V and 5 bases from J, with 20 bases in between. As for this clonotype: Antigen unknown.

The iRepertoire nested amplicon-rescue multiplex PCR amplified TCR alpha and beta CDR3s from RNA. Using its own MiXCR run on the multiplex PCR reads, TCRdb lists one record per CDR3 protein. The table includes some 160,000 distinct CDR3 sequences, more than 35% detected once. The chain has TRBV28 and TRBJ2-1, with D hard to call. This sequence was found in a human donor with low-grade glioma or glioblastoma, undergoing nonglioma brain surgery, or in good health (not recorded which). Sequences were obtained from glioma tissue, nonneoplastic brain tissue, or PBMCs (not recorded which). The CDR3 region is CASSRLDFFRHNEQFF. The CDR3 coding sequence is TGTGCCAGCAGCCGACTCGACTTCTTTCGACACAATGAGCAGTTCTTC.